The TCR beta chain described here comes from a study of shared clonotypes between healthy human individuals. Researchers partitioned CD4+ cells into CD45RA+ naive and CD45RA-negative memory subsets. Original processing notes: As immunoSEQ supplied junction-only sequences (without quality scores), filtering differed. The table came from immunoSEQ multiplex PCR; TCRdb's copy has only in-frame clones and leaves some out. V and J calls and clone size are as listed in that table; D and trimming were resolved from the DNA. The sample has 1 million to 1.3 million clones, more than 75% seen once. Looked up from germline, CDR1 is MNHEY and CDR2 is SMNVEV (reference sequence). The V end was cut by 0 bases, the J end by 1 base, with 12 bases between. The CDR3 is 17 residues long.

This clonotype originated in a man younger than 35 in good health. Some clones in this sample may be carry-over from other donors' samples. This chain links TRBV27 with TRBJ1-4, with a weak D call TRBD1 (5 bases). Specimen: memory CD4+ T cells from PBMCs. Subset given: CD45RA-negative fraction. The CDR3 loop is CASSLSLVGGTNEKLFF. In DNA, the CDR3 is TGTGCCAGCAGTTTATCGCTCGTCGGGGGAACTAATGAAAAACTGTTTTTT.